This T cell receptor (beta chain) was retrieved from a study of regulatory T cells in long-lasting Graves disease. A remark on this clonotype: An end of the junction differs from the germline gene, which may be a read error.

As to time point: persistent/refractory GD, antithyroid drugs over 5 years with positive TRAb. Extracted RNA from PBMCs served as the source of the TCR library. TCR beta libraries were built with iRepertoire HTBI primers and Arm-PCR of CDR3 regions. From the multiplex PCR reads, TCRdb called clonotypes with MiXCR, one entry per CDR3 protein. The profile shows roughly 500,000 distinct CDR3 sequences, around 21% of them singletons. This CDR3 has 15 amino acids. CDR1 and CDR2 (germline): MNHEY, SMNVEV (reference sequence). Source: peripheral blood mononuclear cells (PBMCs), taken when the disease was refractory, from a patient treated with antithyroid drugs. The chain employs TRBV27 and TRBJ1-1, with D possibly TRBD1 on 5 matching bases. The sequence came from a female donor with Graves disease. The CDR3 DNA is TGTGCCAGCAGTTTATCAAAGTCAGGGAACACTGAAACTTTCTTT. Translation gives CASSLSKSGNTETFF.